These 9 T cell receptor beta chains originate from one sample sequenced in a study of OX40 agonist ivuxolimab in advanced cancers. Library prep was done by the immunoSEQ multiplex PCR assay. This is the immuneACCESS table as TCRdb keeps it, with only in-frame sequences that have V and J called. A part of the clones is gone; compared with another copy, unresolved V genes explain less than half, and the rest is unexplained. This sample gives approximately 49,000 clones in total; 83% of them show up just once. The leading ten clones occupy more than 0.9% of the sample. This specimen was CD4+ or CD8+ T cells sorted from blood, taken in a trial of the OX40 agonist ivuxolimab. The source is an adult with an advanced solid tumor such as melanoma, head and neck, liver or kidney cancer.

V and J are TRBV18 and TRBJ1-5; D remains unclear. The V and J ends lost 2 bases and 4 bases respectively, with 12 bases between them. The CDR3 is 15 residues long. Germline V CDR1 and CDR2: KGHSH, LQKENI. CDR3 sequence: CASSPERIKNQPQHF. The CDR3 DNA sequence: TGTGCCAGCTCACCAGAGAGAATAAAAAATCAGCCCCAGCATTTT.

V and J are TRBV5-1 and TRBJ2-5, with 10 positions matching TRBD1. Trimming at V came to 5 bases and at J to 5 bases, leaving 9 bases not matched to a gene. Germline CDR1 is SGHRS and CDR2 is YFSETQ. CDR3 length: 15 amino acids. CDR3 in DNA: TGCGCCAGCAGAAACGCCGGGACAGGGGTCGAGACCCAGTACTTC. It codes for CASRNAGTGVETQYF.

This chain connects TRBV23-1 to TRBJ2-1; D is uncertain. TRBV23-1 is marked as an open reading frame, function uncertain. The CDR3 is 16 amino acids. V gave up 0 bases and J gave up 8 bases, with 17 bases separating them. CDR3: CASSQSPPRLKDEQFF. In nucleotides, the CDR3 is TGCGCCAGCAGTCAATCCCCCCCCCGTTTAAAAGATGAGCAGTTCTTC.

The chain carries TRBV2 and TRBJ1-4, with 8 bases lining up with TRBD1. CDR3 size: 14 residues. Germline V gene lookup returns CDR1 SNHLY and CDR2 FYNNEI. The V and J ends lost 6 bases and 8 bases, in that order; junction bases with no gene match: 8. CDR3 DNA sequence: TGTGCCAGCAGGATTGACAGGGGCGAAGAAAAACTGTTTTTT. Protein sequence: CASRIDRGEEKLFF.

The chain is built from TRBV7-2 and TRBJ2-5, with TRBD2 identical over 11 bases. Germline trimming cut 3 bases from V and 2 bases from J; bases unmatched to any gene: 5. Germline lookup yields CDR1 SGHTA and CDR2 FQGNSA. The CDR3 extends over 16 amino acids. The CDR3 nucleotides are TGTGCCAGCAGCTTCGACTCTAGCGGGGGGCAAGAGACCCAGTACTTC. This gives the protein CASSFDSSGGQETQYF.

This clone has just one count. V gene TRBV6-1 combines with J gene TRBJ1-4; D uncertain. CDR1 and CDR2 (germline): MNHNS, SASEGT. This CDR3 has 15 amino acids. Trimming removed 3 bases from V and 6 bases from J, with 14 bases in between. The CDR3 sequence is CASSDLPSSDEKLFF. The CDR3 DNA reads TGTGCCAGCAGTGACCTTCCAAGTTCAGATGAAAAACTGTTTTTT.

In its sample, this clone was seen once. Within the sample, other DNA sequences also encode this same CDR3. V and J are TRBV11-3 and TRBJ2-3; D is perhaps TRBD1 or TRBD2 (5 bases each). Germline lookup yields CDR1 SGHNT and CDR2 YENEEA. The V end was cut by 5 bases, the J end by 6 bases, with 9 bases between. CDR3 length: 12 residues. The CDR3 protein is CASSTGTDTQYF. Written as DNA, the CDR3 is TGTGCCAGCAGCACCGGGACGGATACGCAGTATTTT.

This chain connects TRBV5-8 to TRBJ2-7; no definite D call. The CDR3 length is 12 residues. The V and J ends lost 2 bases and 2 bases respectively, with 5 bases between them. CDR1 SGHTS and CDR2 YDEGEE come from the germline V gene. CDR3 coding DNA: TGTGCCAGCAGCTTCCAAGCCTACGAGCAGTACTTC. Amino acid sequence: CASSFQAYEQYF.

V usage is TRBV5-4 and J usage is TRBJ2-2; 7 bases fit TRBD2. The CDR3 sequence is 16 residues long. Trimming removed 0 bases from V and 0 bases from J; junction bases left unmatched: 2. The germline V gene has CDR1 SGHNT and CDR2 YYREEE (reference sequence). The CDR3 loop is CASSLARGANTGELFF. CDR3 sequence (DNA): TGTGCCAGCAGCTTGGCCCGGGGGGCGAACACCGGGGAGCTGTTTTTT.